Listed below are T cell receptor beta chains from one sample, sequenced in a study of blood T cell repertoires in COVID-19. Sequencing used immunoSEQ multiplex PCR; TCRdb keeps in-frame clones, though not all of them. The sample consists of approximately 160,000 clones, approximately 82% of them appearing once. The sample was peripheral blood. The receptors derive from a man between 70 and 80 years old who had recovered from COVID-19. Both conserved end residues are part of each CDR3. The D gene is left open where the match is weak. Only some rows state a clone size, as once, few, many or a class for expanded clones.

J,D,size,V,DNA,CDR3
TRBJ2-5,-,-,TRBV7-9,TGTGCCAGCAGCTTATTTGGCGGATTACAAGAGACCCAGTACTTC,CASSLFGGLQETQYF
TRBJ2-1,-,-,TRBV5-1,TGCGCCAGCAGCTTGAAAGGGGGTGGTTACAATGAGCAGTTCTTC,CASSLKGGGYNEQFF
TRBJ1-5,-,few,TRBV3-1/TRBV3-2,TGTGCCAGCAGCCAAGAAACGGGGAATCAGCCCCAGCATTTT,CASSQETGNQPQHF
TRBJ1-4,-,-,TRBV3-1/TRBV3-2,TGTGCCAGCAGCCAAGTTTTGAGACAGGAAGAAAAACTGTTTTTT,CASSQVLRQEEKLFF
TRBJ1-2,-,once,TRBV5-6,TGTGCCAGCAGCTTAGGCCCGCCCCCGGGGAACTATGGCTACACCTTC,CASSLGPPPGNYGYTF
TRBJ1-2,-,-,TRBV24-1,TGTGCCACCAGTGATTCCGGGACAAGCTATGGCTACACCTTC,CATSDSGTSYGYTF
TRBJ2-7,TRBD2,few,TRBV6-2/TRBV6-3,TGTGCCAGCAGTCCCACACGGACTAGCGGGAGGGCCTACGAGCAGTACTTC,CASSPTRTSGRAYEQYF
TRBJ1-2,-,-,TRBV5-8,TGTGCCAGCATCTCCCCTCCGTTTAACTATGGCTACACCTTC,CASISPPFNYGYTF
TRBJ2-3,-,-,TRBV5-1,TGCGCCAGCAGCTTGGACTCCCCGCGTTGGGATACGCAGTATTTT,CASSLDSPRWDTQYF
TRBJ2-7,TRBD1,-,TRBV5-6,TGTGCCAGCAGCTCCGGGACAGCAACCTACGAGCAGTACTTC,CASSSGTATYEQYF
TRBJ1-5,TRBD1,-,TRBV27,TGTGCCAGCAGTTTTCTTGGGACAGGGAGCCAGCCCCAGCATTTT,CASSFLGTGSQPQHF
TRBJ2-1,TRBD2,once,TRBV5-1,TGCGCCAGCAGCCCCCTGGTCCTAGCGGGTTCCTACAATGAGCAGTTCTTC,CASSPLVLAGSYNEQFF
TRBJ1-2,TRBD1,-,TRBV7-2,TGTGCCAGCAGCTCAGACAGGGGGTATGGCTACACCTTC,CASSSDRGYGYTF
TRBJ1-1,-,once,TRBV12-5,TGTGCTAGTGGCTTGAGGGACACCACTGAAGCTTTCTTT,CASGLRDTTEAFF
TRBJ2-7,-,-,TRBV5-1,TGCGCCAGCAGCGGGGGGGTTCAGGGGACCTACGAGCAGTACTTC,CASSGGVQGTYEQYF
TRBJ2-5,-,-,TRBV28,TGTGCCAGCAGTTTATTCGACAGCCAAGAGACCCAGTACTTC,CASSLFDSQETQYF
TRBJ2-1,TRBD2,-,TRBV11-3,TGTGCCAGCAGCTTAGGGGGGACTAGCGGGACCTGGGAGCAGTTCTTC,CASSLGGTSGTWEQFF
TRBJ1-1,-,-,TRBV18,TGTGCCAGCTCACGGCTGGTTGGTTCAGAGAACACTGAAGCTTTCTTT,CASSRLVGSENTEAFF
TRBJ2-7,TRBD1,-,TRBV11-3,TGTGCCAGCAGCTCGGACAGGGCCCCCTACGAGCAGTACTTC,CASSSDRAPYEQYF
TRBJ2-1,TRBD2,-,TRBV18,TGTGCCAGCTACAAGGGGGGAGCGGGAGTCCCAAGCTCCTACAATGAGCAGTTCTTC,CASYKGGAGVPSSYNEQFF
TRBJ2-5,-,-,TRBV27,TGTGCCAGCAGTTTCAGGCCCGAGGAGACCCAGTACTTC,CASSFRPEETQYF
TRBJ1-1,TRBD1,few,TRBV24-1,TGTGCCACCAGTGTCACAGGGGGCACTGAAGCTTTCTTT,CATSVTGGTEAFF
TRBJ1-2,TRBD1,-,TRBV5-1,TGCGCCAGCAGCTCGCCGGGACAGGGTCCCAATGGCTACACCTTC,CASSSPGQGPNGYTF
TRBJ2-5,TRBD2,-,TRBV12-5,TGTGCTAGTGGTTTGGGTAGCGGGAGGGCCGAAGAGACCCAGTACTTC,CASGLGSGRAEETQYF
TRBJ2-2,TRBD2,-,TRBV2,TGTGCCAGCAGCGCTTTGGGACTAGCGGGAGTATCGCGATACACCGGGGAGCTGTTTTTT,CASSALGLAGVSRYTGELFF
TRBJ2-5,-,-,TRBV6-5,TGTGCCAGCCATCCGGACACTTTTAGGGGAGAGACCCAGTACTTC,CASHPDTFRGETQYF
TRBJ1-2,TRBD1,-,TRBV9,TGTGCCAGCAGCGTAGGACAGGGGACCTATGGCTACACCTTC,CASSVGQGTYGYTF
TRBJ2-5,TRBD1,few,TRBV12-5,TGTGCTAGTGGTTTGGTACCGGACAGGGGCTACCAAGAGACCCAGTACTTC,CASGLVPDRGYQETQYF
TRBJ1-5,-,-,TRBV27,TGTGCCAGCACACCTGCAGCAGGGGGCAATCAGCCCCAGCATTTT,CASTPAAGGNQPQHF
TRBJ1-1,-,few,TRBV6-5,TGTGCCAGCAGTTACTCGATAAGGGGAGGGGATGAAGCTTTCTTT,CASSYSIRGGDEAFF
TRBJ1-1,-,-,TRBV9,TGTGCCAGCAGCTCTCGACAGAACACTGAAGCTTTCTTT,CASSSRQNTEAFF
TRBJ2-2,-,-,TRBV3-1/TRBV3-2,TGTGCCAGCAGCCAAGTGACGACAACGAACACCGGGGAGCTGTTTTTT,CASSQVTTTNTGELFF
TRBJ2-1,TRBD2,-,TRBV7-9,TGTGCCAGCAGCTCGACTAGCGGGAGTAACTACAATGAGCAGTTCTTC,CASSSTSGSNYNEQFF
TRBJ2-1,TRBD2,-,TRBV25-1,TGTGCCAGCGGGGGGAGCGGGAGCTTGCCCAATGAGCAGTTCTTC,CASGGSGSLPNEQFF
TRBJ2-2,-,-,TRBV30,TGTGCCTGGAGACGACCTGACAGGACGAACACCGGGGAGCTGTTTTTT,CAWRRPDRTNTGELFF
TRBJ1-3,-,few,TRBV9,TGTGCCAGCAGCGTACAGGGGAGCTCTGGAAACACCATATATTTT,CASSVQGSSGNTIYF
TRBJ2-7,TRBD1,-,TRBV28,TGTGCCAGCAGTTTGACCCAGGGGGCGGCCTACGAGCAGTACTTC,CASSLTQGAAYEQYF
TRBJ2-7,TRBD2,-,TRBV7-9,TGTGCCAGCAGCAAACCAGGGACTAGCGGGAGGGACGAGCAGTACTTC,CASSKPGTSGRDEQYF
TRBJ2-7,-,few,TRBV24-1,TGTGCCACCCCAAAATCCCGCGCCTACGAGCAGTACTTC,CATPKSRAYEQYF
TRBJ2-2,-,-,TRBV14,TGTGCCAGCAGCCGAGGGGGAACAGGGCCGAACACCGGGGAGCTGTTTTTT,CASSRGGTGPNTGELFF
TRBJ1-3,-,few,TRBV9,TGTGCCAGCAGCTCAACAGGTGGTGGAAACACCATATATTTT,CASSSTGGGNTIYF
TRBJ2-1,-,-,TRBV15,TGTGCCACCAGCAGAGCCCAACAGGGATCCTACAATGAGCAGTTCTTC,CATSRAQQGSYNEQFF
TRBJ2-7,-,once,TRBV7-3,TGTGCCAGCAGCCCCCGGGGTGGGTACTCCTACGAGCAGTACTTC,CASSPRGGYSYEQYF
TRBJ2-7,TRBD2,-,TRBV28,TGTGCCAGCAGTTCTACTAGCGCTAGCTCCTACGAGCAGTACTTC,CASSSTSASSYEQYF
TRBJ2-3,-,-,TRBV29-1,TGCAGCGTCGTGCCCGGACAAACTGGTGATACGCAGTATTTT,CSVVPGQTGDTQYF
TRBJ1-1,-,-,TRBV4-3,TGCGCCAGCAGCCAAACCTGGAGGGAGGGCGCTGAAGCTTTCTTT,CASSQTWREGAEAFF
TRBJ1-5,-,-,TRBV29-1,TGCAGCGTGGCACAGGGTATCGAACAGCCCCAGCATTTT,CSVAQGIEQPQHF
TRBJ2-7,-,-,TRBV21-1,TGTGCCAGCGCCTGGCGGACAGACTACGAGCAGTACTTC,CASAWRTDYEQYF
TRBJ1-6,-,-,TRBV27,TGTGCCAGCAGTTTAGGGGGCACCTTCAATTCACCCCTCCACTTT,CASSLGGTFNSPLHF
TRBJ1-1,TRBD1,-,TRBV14,TGTGCCAGCAGCAAACGGGACAGGGGTGGTGAAGCTTTCTTT,CASSKRDRGGEAFF